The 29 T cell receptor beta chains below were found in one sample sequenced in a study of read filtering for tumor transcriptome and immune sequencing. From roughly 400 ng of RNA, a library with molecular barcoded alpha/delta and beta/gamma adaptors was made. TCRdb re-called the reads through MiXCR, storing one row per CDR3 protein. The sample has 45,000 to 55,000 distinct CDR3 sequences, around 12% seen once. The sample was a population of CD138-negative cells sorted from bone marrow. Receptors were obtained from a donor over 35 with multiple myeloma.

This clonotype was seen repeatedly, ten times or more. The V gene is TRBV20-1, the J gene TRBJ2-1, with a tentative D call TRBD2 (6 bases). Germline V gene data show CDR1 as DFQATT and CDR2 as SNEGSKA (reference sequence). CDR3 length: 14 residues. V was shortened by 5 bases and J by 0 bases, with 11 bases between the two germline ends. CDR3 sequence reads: CSAVAVISYNEQFF. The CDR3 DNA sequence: TGCAGTGCTGTAGCGGTCATCTCCTACAATGAGCAGTTCTTC.

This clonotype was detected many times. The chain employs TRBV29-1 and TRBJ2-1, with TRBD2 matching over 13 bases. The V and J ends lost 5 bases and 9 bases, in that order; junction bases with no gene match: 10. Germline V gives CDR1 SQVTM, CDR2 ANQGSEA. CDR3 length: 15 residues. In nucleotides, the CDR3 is TGCAGCGTTCTCCTCGGACTAGCGGGAGTGGGTGAGCAGTTCTTC. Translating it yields CSVLLGLAGVGEQFF.

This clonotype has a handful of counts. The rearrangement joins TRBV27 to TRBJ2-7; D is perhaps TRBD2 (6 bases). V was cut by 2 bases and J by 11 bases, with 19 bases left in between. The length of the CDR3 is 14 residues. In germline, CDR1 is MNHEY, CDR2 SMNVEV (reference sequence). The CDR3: CASSLGGSPTREYF. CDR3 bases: TGTGCCAGCAGTTTAGGAGGGAGTCCTACGAGGGAGTACTTC.

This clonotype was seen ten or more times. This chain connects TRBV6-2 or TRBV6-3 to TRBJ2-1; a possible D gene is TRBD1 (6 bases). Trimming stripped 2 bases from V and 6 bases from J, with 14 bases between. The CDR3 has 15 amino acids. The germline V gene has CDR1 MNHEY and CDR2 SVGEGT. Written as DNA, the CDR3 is TGTGCCAGCAGTTACGAGAGACAGGCCCGCAATGAGCAGTTCTTC. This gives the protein CASSYERQARNEQFF.

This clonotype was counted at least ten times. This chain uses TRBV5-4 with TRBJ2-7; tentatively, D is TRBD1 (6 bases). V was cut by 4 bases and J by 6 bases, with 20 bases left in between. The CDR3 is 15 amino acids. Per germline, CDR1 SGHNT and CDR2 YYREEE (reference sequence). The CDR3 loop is CASSLPSTGPLEQYF. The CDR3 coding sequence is TGTGCCAGCAGCCTACCTTCGACAGGCCCCCTCGAGCAGTACTTC.

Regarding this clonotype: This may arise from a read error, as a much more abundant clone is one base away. CDR3 protein: CARSPQTSFNEQYV. The CDR3 DNA is TGTGCCAGGAGTCCCCAGACTAGCTTCAACGAGCAGTACGTC. The chain joins TRBV2 to TRBJ2-7; 7 bases are a match to TRBD2. The V gene's germline CDR1 is SNHLY and CDR2 FYNNEI. CDR3 length equals 14 residues. Losses at the gene ends were 9 bases for V and 5 bases for J; bases not matched to a gene: 13.

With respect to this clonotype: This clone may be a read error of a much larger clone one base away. The CDR3 coding sequence is TGTGCCAGCAGTGAATACAGTACCGGGGGGAAAAGCACAGATACGCAGTATTTT. Translating gives CASSEYSTGGKSTDTQYF. V gene TRBV25-1 combines with J gene TRBJ2-3, with TRBD2 matching over 7 bases. Germline trimming cut 0 bases from V and 0 bases from J; bases unmatched to any gene: 9. This CDR3 spans 18 amino acids. From germline, CDR1 is MGHDK and CDR2 SYGVNS.

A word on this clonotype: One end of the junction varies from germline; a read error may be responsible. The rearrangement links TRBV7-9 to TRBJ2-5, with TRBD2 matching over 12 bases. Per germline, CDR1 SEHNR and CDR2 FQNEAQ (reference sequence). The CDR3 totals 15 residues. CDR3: CASSLLAGGPETQHF. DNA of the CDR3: TGTGCCAGCAGCTTGCTAGCGGGAGGGCCGGAGACCCAGCACTTC.

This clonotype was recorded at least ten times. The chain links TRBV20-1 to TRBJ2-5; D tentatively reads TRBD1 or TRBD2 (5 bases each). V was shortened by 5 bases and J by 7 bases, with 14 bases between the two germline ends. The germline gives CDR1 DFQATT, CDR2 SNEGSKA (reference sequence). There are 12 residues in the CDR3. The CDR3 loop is CSAAGTPGTQYF. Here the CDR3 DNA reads TGCAGTGCTGCCGGGACCCCAGGGACCCAGTACTTC.

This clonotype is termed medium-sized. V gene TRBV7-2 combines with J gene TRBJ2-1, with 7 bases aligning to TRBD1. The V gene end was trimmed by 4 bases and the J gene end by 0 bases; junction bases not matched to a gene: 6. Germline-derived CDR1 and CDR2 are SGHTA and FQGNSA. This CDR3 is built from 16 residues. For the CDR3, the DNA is TGTGCCAGCAGCTCCAGGACAGGTTTCTCCTACAATGAGCAGTTCTTC. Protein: CASSSRTGFSYNEQFF.

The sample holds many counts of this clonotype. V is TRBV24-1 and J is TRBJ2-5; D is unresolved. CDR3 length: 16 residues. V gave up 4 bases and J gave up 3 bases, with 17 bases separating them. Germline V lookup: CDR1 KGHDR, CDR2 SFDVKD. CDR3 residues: CATSEGQSAWKETQYF. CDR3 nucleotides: TGTGCCACCAGTGAGGGCCAATCGGCCTGGAAAGAGACCCAGTACTTC.

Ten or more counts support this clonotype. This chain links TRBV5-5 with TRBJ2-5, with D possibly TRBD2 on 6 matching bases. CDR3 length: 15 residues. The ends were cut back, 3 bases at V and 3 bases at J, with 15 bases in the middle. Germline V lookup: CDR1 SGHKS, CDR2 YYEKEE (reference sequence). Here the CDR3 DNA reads TGTGCCAGCAGCTCCCGCTGGACTACTGAAGAGACCCAGTACTTC. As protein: CASSSRWTTEETQYF. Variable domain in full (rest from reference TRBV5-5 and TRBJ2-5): DAGVTQSPTHLIKTRGQQVTLRCSPISGHKSVSWYQQVLGQGPQFIFQYYEKEERGRGNFPDRFSARQFPNYSSELNVNALLLGDSALYLCASSSRWTTEETQYFGPGTRLLVL.

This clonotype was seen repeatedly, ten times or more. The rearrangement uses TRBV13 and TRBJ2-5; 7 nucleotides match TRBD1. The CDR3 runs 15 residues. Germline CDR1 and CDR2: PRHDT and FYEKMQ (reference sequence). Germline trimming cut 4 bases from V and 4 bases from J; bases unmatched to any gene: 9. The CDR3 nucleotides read TGTGCCAGCAGCTCCCAAAGACAGGGTCGAGAGACCCAGTACTTC. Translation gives CASSSQRQGRETQYF.

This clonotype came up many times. The CDR3 coding sequence is TGTGCCAGCAGCTCGCGGACTAGCGGAGTGGGCGGGGAGCTGTTTTTT. Its protein product is CASSSRTSGVGGELFF. The chain couples TRBV11-3 to TRBJ2-2; TRBD2 matches at 10 bases. V was pared by 4 bases and J by 7 bases, with 9 bases of the junction left unmatched. Germline V gives CDR1 SGHNT, CDR2 YENEEA. The CDR3 length is 16 residues. Filled out from reference TRBV11-3 and TRBJ2-2, the complete variable domain reads EAGVVQSPRYKIIEKKQPVAFWCNPISGHNTLYWYLQNLGQGPELLIRYENEEAVDDSQLPKDRFSAERLKGVDSTLKIQPAELGDSAVYLCASSSRTSGVGGELFFGEGSRLTVL.

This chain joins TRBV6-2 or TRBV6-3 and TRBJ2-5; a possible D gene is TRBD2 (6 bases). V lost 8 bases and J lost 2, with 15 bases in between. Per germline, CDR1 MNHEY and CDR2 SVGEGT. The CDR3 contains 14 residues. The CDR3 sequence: CASGNLALQETQYF. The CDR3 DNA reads TGTGCCAGCGGTAACCTAGCGCTTCAAGAGACCCAGTACTTC.

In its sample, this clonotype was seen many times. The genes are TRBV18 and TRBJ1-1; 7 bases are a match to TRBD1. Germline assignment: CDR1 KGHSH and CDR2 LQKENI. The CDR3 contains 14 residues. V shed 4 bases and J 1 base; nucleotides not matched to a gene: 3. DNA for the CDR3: TGTGCCAGCTCACGACAGGGACAGAACACTGAAGCTTTCTTT. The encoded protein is CASSRQGQNTEAFF.

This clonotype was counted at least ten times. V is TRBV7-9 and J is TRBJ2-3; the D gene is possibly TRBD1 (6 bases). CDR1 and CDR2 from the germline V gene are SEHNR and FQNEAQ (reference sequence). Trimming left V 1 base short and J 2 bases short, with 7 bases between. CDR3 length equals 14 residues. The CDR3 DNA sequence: TGTGCCAGCAGCTTAGACAGGGCCACAGATACGCAGTATTTT. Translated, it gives CASSLDRATDTQYF.

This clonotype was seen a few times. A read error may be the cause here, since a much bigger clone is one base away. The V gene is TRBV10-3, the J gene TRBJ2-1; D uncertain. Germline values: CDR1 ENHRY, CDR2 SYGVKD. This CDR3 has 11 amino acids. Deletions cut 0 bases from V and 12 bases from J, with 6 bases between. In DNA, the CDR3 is TGTGCCATCAGTGAGTCGGGTGGGCAGTTCTTC. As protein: CAISESGGQFF.

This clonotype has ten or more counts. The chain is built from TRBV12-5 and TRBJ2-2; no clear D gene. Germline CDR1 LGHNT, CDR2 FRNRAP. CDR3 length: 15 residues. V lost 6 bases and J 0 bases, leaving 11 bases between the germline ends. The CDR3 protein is CASGRIQTNTGELFF. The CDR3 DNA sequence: TGTGCTAGTGGAAGAATTCAGACGAACACCGGGGAGCTGTTTTTT.

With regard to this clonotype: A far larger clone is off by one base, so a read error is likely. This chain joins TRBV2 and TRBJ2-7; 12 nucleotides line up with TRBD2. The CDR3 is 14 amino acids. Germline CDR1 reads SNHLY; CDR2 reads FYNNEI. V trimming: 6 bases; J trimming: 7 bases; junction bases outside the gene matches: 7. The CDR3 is CASRGTSGFNEQYF. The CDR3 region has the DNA TGTGCCAGCAGGGGGACTAGCGGGTTCAATGAGCAGTACTTC.

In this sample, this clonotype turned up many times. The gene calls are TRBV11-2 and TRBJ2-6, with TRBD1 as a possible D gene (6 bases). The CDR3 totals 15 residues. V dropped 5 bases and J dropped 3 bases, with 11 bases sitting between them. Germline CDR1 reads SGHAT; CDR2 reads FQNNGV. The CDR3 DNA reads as TGTGCCAGCAGCGACAGGACAATTGGGGCCAACGTCCTGACTTTC. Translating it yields CASSDRTIGANVLTF. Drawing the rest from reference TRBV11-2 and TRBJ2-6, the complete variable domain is EAGVAQSPRYKIIEKRQSVAFWCNPISGHATLYWYQQILGQGPKLLIQFQNNGVVDDSQLPKDRFSAERLKGVDSTLKIQPAKLEDSAVYLCASSDRTIGANVLTFGAGSRLTVL.

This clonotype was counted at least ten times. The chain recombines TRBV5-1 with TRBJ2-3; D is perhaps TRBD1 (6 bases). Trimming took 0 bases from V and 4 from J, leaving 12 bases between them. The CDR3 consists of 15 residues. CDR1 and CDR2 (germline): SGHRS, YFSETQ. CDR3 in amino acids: CASSLGAGDADTQYF. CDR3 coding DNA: TGCGCCAGCAGCTTGGGGGCAGGGGACGCAGATACGCAGTATTTT.

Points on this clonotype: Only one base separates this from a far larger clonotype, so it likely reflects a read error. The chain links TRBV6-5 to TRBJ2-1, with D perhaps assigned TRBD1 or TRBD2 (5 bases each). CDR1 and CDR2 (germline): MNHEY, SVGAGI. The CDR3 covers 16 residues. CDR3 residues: CASTSGYGDLPNGQFF. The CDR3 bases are TGTGCCAGCACCTCCGGTTACGGGGACCTCCCCAATGGGCAGTTCTTC.

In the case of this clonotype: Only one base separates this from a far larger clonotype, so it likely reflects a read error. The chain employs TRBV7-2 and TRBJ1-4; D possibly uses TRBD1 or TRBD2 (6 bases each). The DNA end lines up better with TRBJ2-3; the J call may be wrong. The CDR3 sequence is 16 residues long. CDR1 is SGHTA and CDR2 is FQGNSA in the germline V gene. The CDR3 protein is CASTPGVGTLTDAQYF. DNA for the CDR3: TGTGCCAGCACCCCAGGGGTCGGGACTCTCACAGATGCGCAGTATTTT.

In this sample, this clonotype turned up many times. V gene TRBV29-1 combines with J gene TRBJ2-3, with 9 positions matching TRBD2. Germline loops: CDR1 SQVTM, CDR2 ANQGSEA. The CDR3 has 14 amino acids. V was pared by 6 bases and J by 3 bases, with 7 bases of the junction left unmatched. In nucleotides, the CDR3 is TGCAGCGTGCCGGGACTAGCCCTAACAGATACGCAGTATTTT. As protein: CSVPGLALTDTQYF.

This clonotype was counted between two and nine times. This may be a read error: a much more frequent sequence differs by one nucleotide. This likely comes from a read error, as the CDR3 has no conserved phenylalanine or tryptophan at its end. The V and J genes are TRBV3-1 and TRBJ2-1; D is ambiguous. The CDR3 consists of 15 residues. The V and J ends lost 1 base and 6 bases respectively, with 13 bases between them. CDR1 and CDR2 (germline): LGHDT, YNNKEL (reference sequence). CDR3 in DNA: TGTGCCAGCAGCCAAGGATCAGCAGGTCGCAATGAGCAGTTCATC. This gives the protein CASSQGSAGRNEQFI.

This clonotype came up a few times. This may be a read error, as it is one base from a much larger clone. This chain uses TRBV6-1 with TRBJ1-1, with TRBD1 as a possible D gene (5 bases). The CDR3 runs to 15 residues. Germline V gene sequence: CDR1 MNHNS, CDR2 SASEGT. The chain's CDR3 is CASTDDPGRNIEAFF. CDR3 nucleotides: TGTGCCAGCACCGATGATCCAGGGAGAAACATTGAAGCTTTCTTT.

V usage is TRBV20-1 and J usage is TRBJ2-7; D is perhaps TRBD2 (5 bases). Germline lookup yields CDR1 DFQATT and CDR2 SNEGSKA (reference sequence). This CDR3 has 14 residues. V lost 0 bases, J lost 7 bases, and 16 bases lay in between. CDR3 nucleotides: TGCAGTGCTAGAGATGCCCAGCGGCTCGAAGAGCAGTACTTC. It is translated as CSARDAQRLEEQYF.

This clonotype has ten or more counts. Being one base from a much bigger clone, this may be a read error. The CDR3 reads CASSLGLEYNEQFF. CDR3 in DNA: TGTGCCAGCAGCTTAGGGCTTGAATACAATGAGCAGTTCTTC. V usage is TRBV7-2 and J usage is TRBJ2-1; no definite D call. Germline CDR1 reads SGHTA; CDR2 reads FQGNSA. The length of the CDR3 is 14 residues. The V end was cut by 1 base, the J end by 4 bases, with 8 bases between.